This section outlines one TCR beta chain sequence together with its context. This clone may be a read error of a much larger clone one base away. Joint extraction of RNA and DNA used roughly 19-33 mg of bulk tissue that was unsorted. Total RNA amounting to roughly 0.5 ug was the source from which TCR beta cDNA was made with a constant-region primer. Three nested multiplex PCR rounds, a slightly modified ARM-PCR, produced the libraries for TCR beta. It was with TRBV1-TRBV30 forward primers and a C-beta reverse primer that the first two PCR rounds were run, at around 11 cycles each. MiXCR was run by TCRdb on the multiplex PCR reads, yielding one entry per CDR3 protein. Of approximately 54,000 distinct CDR3 sequences listed, around 79% were seen once; the top ten hold under 30%. The data are from a study of tumor-infiltrating lymphocytes in primary liver carcinoma. Trimming cost V 1 base and J 4 bases, with 7 bases left between them. CDR3 length: 13 residues. Germline V gene sequence: CDR1 SEHNR, CDR2 FQNEAQ (reference sequence).

The rearrangement links TRBV7-9 to TRBJ1-2; D uncertain. The sequenced sample consisted of liver tumor tissue from sampling region 2. The sample's subset: tumor region T2, inferior pole. The source of this sequence is a man in his forties or fifties with primary liver carcinoma and hepatitis B virus infection. CDR3 sequence reads: CASSLDGLYGYTF. DNA of the CDR3: TGTGCCAGCAGCTTAGACGGCCTCTATGGCTACACCTTC.